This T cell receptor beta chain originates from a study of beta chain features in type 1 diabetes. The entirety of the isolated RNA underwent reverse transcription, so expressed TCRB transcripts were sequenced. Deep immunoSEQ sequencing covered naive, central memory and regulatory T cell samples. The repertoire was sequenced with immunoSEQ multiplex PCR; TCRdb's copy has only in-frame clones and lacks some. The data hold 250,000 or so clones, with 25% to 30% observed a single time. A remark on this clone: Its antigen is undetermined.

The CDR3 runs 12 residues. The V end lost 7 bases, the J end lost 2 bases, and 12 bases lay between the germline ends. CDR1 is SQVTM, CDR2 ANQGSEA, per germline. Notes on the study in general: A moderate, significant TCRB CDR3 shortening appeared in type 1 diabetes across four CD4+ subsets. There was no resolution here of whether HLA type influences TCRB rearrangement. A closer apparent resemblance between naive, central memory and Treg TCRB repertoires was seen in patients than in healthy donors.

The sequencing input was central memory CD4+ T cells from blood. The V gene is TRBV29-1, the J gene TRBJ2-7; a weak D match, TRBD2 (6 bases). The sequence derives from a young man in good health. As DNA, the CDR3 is TGCAGCGGCGGGACCGCGACCTACGAGCAGTACTTC. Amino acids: CSGGTATYEQYF.